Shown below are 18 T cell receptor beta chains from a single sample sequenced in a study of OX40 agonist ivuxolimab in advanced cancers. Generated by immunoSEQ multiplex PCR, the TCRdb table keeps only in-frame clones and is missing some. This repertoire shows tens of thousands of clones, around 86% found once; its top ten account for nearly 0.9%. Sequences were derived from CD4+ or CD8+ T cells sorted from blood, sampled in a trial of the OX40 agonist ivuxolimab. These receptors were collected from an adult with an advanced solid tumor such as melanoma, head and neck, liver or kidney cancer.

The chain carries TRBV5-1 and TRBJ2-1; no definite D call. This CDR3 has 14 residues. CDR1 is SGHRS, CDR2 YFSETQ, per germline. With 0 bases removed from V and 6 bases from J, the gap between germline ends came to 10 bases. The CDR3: CASSLELNFNEQFF. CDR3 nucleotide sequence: TGCGCCAGCAGCTTGGAACTAAATTTCAATGAGCAGTTCTTC.

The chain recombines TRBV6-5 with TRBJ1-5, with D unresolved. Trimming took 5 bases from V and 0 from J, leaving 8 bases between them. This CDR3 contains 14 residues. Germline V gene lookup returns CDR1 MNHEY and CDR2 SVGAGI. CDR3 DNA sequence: TGTGCCAGCAGTCCCAGCATTAGCAATCAGCCCCAGCATTTT. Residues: CASSPSISNQPQHF.

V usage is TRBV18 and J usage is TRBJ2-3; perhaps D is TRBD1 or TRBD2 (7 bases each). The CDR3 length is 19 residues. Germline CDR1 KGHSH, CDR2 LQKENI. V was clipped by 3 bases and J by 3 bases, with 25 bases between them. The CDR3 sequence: CASSPRSASRGGRTDTQYF. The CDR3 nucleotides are TGTGCCAGCTCACCGCGATCCGCTAGCAGGGGGGGGAGAACAGATACGCAGTATTTT.

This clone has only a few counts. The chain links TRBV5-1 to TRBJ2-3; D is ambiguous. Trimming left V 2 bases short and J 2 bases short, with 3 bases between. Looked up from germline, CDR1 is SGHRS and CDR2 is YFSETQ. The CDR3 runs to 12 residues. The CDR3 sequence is CASSFNTDTQYF. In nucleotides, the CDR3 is TGCGCCAGCAGCTTTAACACAGATACGCAGTATTTT.

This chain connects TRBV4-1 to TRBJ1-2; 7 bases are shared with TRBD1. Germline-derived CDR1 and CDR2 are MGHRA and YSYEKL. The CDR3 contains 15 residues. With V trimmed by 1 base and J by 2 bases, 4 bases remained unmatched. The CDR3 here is CASSQGGGHNYGYTF. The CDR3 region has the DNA TGCGCCAGCAGCCAAGGAGGGGGCCACAACTATGGCTACACCTTC.

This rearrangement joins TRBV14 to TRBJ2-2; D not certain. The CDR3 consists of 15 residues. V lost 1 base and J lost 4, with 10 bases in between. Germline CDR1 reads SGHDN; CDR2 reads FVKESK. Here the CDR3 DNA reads TGTGCCAGCAGCCAAGGGAACTTTCCCACCGGGGAGCTGTTTTTT. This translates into CASSQGNFPTGELFF.

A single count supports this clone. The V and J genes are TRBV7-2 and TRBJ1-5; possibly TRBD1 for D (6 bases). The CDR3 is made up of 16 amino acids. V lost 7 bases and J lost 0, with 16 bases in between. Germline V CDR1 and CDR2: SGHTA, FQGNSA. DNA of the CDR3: TGTGCCAGCATCCCGGCGGGACACCCTAGCAATCAGCCCCAGCATTTT. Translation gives CASIPAGHPSNQPQHF.

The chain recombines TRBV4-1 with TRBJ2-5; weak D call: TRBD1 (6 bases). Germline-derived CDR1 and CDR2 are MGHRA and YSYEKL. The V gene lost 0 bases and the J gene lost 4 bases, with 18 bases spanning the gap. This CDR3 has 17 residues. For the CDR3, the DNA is TGCGCCAGCAGCCAAGACACAGGGAAGTTCTTGGGAGAGACCCAGTACTTC. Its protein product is CASSQDTGKFLGETQYF.

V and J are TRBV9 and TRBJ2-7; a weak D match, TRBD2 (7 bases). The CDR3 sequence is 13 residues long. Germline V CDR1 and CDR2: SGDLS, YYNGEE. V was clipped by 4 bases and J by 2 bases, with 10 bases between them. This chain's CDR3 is CASSRGAAYEQYF. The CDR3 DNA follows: TGTGCCAGCAGCCGGGGGGCCGCCTACGAGCAGTACTTC.

The CDR3 DNA is TGTGCCAGCACCCCCTGGGGGGAGGCTGAAGCTTTCTTT. Encoded protein: CASTPWGEAEAFF. V gene TRBV7-2 combines with J gene TRBJ1-1; D might be TRBD1 (5 bases). Germline lookup yields CDR1 SGHTA and CDR2 FQGNSA. This CDR3 contains 13 residues. V was shortened by 7 bases and J by 6 bases, with 15 bases between the two germline ends.

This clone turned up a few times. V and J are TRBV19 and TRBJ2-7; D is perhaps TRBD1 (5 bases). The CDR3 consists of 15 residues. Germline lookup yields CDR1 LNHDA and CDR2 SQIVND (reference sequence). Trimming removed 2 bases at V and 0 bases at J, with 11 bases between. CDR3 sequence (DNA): TGTGCCAGTAGTATAACAGGCTCGAGCTCCTACGAGCAGTACTTC. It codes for CASSITGSSSYEQYF.

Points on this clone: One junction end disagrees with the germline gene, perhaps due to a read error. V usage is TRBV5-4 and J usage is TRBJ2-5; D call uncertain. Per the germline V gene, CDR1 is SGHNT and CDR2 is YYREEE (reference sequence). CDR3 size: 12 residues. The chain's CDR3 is CASSLPDRRPHF. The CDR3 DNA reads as TGTGCCAGCAGCTTGCCCGATAGGCGCCCGCACTTC.

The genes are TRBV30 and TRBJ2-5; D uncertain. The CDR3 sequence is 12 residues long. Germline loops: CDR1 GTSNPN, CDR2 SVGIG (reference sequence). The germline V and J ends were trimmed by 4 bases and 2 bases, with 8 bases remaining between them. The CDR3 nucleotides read TGTGCCTGGACTTTCGGACAAGAGACCCAGTACTTC. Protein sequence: CAWTFGQETQYF.

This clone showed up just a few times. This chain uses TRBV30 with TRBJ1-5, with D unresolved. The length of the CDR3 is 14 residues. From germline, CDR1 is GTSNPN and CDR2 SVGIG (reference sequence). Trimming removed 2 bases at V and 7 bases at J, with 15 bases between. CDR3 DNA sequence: TGTGCCTGGAGTCACGATAGGACGAGACAGCCCCAGCATTTT. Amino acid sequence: CAWSHDRTRQPQHF.

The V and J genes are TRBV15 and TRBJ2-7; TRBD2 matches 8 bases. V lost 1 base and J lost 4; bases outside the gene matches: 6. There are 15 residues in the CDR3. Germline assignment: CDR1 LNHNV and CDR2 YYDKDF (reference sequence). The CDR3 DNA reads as TGTGCCACCAGCAGAGTTGGGACTAGACCATACGAGCAGTACTTC. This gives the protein CATSRVGTRPYEQYF.

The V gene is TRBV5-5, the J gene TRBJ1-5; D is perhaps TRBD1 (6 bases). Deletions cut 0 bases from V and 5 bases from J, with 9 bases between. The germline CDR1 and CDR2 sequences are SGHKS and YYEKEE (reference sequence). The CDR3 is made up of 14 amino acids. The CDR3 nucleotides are TGTGCCAGCAGCTTGGGACAGGCGCATCAGCCCCAGCATTTT. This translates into CASSLGQAHQPQHF.

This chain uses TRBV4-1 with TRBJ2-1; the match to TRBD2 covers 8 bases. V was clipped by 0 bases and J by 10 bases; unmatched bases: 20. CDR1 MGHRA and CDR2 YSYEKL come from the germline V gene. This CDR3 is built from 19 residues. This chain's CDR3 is CASSQESARTSHLLSEQFF. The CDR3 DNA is TGCGCCAGCAGCCAAGAAAGCGCGCGGACTAGCCACCTCCTATCGGAGCAGTTCTTC.

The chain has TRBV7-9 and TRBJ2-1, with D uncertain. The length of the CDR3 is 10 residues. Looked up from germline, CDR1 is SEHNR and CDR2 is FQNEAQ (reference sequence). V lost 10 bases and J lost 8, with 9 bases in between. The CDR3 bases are TGTGCCACCCGTCAGTATGAGCAGTTCTTC. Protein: CATRQYEQFF.